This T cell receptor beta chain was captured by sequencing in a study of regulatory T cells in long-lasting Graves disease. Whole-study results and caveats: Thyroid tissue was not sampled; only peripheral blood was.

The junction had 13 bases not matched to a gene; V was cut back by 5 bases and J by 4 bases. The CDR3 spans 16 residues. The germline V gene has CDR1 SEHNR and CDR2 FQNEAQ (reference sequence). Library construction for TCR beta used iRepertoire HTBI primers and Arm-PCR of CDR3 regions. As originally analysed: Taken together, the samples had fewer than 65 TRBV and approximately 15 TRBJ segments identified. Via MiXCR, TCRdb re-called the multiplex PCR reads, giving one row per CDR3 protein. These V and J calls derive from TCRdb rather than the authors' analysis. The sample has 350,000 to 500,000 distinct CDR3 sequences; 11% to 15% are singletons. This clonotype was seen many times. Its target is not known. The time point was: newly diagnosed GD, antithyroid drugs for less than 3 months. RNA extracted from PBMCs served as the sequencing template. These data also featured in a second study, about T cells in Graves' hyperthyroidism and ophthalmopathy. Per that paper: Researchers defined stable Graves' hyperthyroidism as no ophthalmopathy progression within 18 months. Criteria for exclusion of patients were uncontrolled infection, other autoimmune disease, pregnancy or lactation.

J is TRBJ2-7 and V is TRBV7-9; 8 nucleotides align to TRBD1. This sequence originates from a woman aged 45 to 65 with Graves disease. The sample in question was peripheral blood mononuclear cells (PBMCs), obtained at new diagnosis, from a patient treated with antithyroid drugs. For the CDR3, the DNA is TGTGCCAGCAGCCGAGGGACAGGTGCGAGGTTTTACGAGCAGTACTTC. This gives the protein CASSRGTGARFYEQYF.